Each of the 27 T cell receptor beta chains below was sequenced from the same sample in a study of cytomegalovirus exposure and HLA in healthy donors. With 60 Vbeta and 13 Jbeta primers, the PCR was carried out. Profiling relied on immunoSEQ multiplex PCR, and the TCRdb table lists in-frame clones only, not all of them. Here the sample spans around 150,000 clones, around 80% being singletons. The specimen sequenced was PBMCs. These receptors originate from a male donor in good health and CMV-seropositive.

V is TRBV4-3 and J is TRBJ2-7, with 8 bases identical to TRBD1. Germline values: CDR1 LGHNA, CDR2 YSLEER. J lost 1 base, V lost 5 bases, and 4 bases had no gene match. There are 14 residues in the CDR3. The CDR3 here is CASSSRQGSYEQYF. Here the CDR3 DNA reads TGCGCCAGCAGCTCCAGACAGGGGTCCTACGAGCAGTACTTC.

This chain uses TRBV6-1 with TRBJ2-7, with 7 positions matching TRBD1. Trimming cost V 6 bases and J 6 bases; bases outside gene matches: 14. Germline loops: CDR1 MNHNS, CDR2 SASEGT. The CDR3 totals 15 residues. The CDR3 spells CASSLRTGWDREQYF. The DNA for the CDR3 is TGTGCCAGCAGCCTACGGACAGGATGGGACCGCGAGCAGTACTTC.

This clone was seen just once. The gene calls are TRBV9 and TRBJ1-3; D is ambiguous. The CDR3 contains 16 residues. Germline CDR1 and CDR2: SGDLS and YYNGEE. V was clipped by 0 bases and J by 0 bases, with 10 bases between them. CDR3 DNA sequence: TGTGCCAGCAGCGTAGCTCCGGGGAGCTCTGGAAACACCATATATTTT. It encodes CASSVAPGSSGNTIYF.

This chain connects TRBV6-6 to TRBJ2-7; no definite D call. Looked up from germline, CDR1 is MNHNY and CDR2 is SVGAGI (reference sequence). Trimming pared 2 bases from V and 3 bases from J, leaving 8 bases between. The CDR3 totals 13 residues. This CDR3 reads CASSYDTNYEQYF. The CDR3 region has the DNA TGTGCCAGCAGTTACGACACCAACTACGAGCAGTACTTC.

The chain links TRBV6-1 to TRBJ1-1, with 11 nucleotides matching TRBD1. This CDR3 is built from 13 residues. From germline, CDR1 is MNHNS and CDR2 SASEGT. V shed 1 base, J shed 11 bases, and the junction held 3 bases outside the gene matches. As DNA, the CDR3 is TGTGCCAGCAGTGAAGTGGGACAGGGGGAGGCTTTCTTT. Its protein is CASSEVGQGEAFF.

J is TRBJ2-2 and V is TRBV7-2; D is perhaps TRBD2 (6 bases). This CDR3 is 13 amino acids long. Germline CDR1 is SGHTA and CDR2 is FQGNSA. Trimming removed 5 bases from V and 6 bases from J, with 10 bases in between. The CDR3 reads CASSATSPGELFF. In nucleotides, the CDR3 is TGTGCCAGCAGCGCTACTAGCCCCGGGGAGCTGTTTTTT.

The chain carries TRBV10-3 and TRBJ1-5; 9 bases line up with TRBD1. J was trimmed by 7 bases and V by 3 bases; bases with no gene match: 7. The germline V gene has CDR1 ENHRY and CDR2 SYGVKD. The CDR3 extends over 15 amino acids. The CDR3 reads CAISDSGTGLQPQHF. In DNA form, the CDR3 reads TGTGCCATCAGTGATTCCGGGACAGGGTTACAGCCCCAGCATTTT.

The CDR3 bases are TGTGCCAGCACGCGAGAGACAGTCACAGATACGCAGTATTTT. Protein sequence: CASTRETVTDTQYF. The rearrangement uses TRBV25-1 and TRBJ2-3; perhaps TRBD1 as D (5 bases). The V gene lost 7 bases and the J gene lost 2 bases, with 13 bases spanning the gap. The CDR3 contains 14 residues. Per germline, CDR1 MGHDK and CDR2 SYGVNS. Together with reference TRBV25-1 and TRBJ2-3, the CDR3 gives the full variable domain: EADIYQTPRYLVIGTGKKITLECSQTMGHDKMYWYQQDPGMELHLIHYSYGVNSTEKGDLSSESTVSRIRTEHFPLTLESARPSHTSQYLCASTRETVTDTQYFGPGTRLTVL.

The genes are TRBV7-2 and TRBJ2-3, with 7 bases matching TRBD1. V dropped 5 bases and J dropped 1; count of bases not matched to a gene: 6. The CDR3 is made up of 15 amino acids. CDR1 and CDR2 from the germline V gene are SGHTA and FQGNSA. CDR3 amino acids: CASSANRGRTDTQYF. CDR3 nucleotides: TGTGCCAGCAGCGCGAACAGGGGTCGCACAGATACGCAGTATTTT.

The chain has TRBV19 and TRBJ2-7; possibly TRBD2 for D (6 bases). CDR3 length: 15 amino acids. The germline V gene has CDR1 LNHDA and CDR2 SQIVND (reference sequence). V was trimmed by 7 bases and J by 7 bases, leaving 23 bases between them. The CDR3 DNA sequence: TGTGCCAGTACTCCTAATTGGGGCCCGGAGGGAGAGCAGTACTTC. As protein: CASTPNWGPEGEQYF.

V and J are TRBV2 and TRBJ1-1; TRBD1 matches 7 bases. V was pared by 4 bases and J by 1 base, with 0 bases of the junction left unmatched. Looked up from germline, CDR1 is SNHLY and CDR2 is FYNNEI. This CDR3 is 13 amino acids long. The CDR3 DNA reads as TGTGCCAGCAGTGGGGACAGGAACACTGAAGCTTTCTTT. Protein sequence: CASSGDRNTEAFF.

This clone appeared a few times. The chain has TRBV25-1 and TRBJ2-5, with D possibly TRBD2 on 6 matching bases. Germline V gene sequence: CDR1 MGHDK, CDR2 SYGVNS. With 6 bases removed from V and 4 bases from J, the gap between germline ends came to 12 bases. The CDR3 length is 13 residues. CDR3 sequence reads: CASSDGSRETQYF. CDR3 nucleotides: TGTGCCAGCAGCGACGGGAGTAGAGAGACCCAGTACTTC.

The chain has TRBV7-6 and TRBJ2-5; TRBD2 is a possible D gene (6 bases). The CDR3 has 14 amino acids. The germline V gene has CDR1 SGHVS and CDR2 FNYEAQ. V was shortened by 5 bases and J by 5 bases, with 15 bases between the two germline ends. CDR3 nucleotides: TGTGCCAGCAGCCCACAGGCAGGGAGGGAGACCCAGTACTTC. This translates into CASSPQAGRETQYF. The full variable domain, rest sourced from reference TRBV7-6 and TRBJ2-5, is GAGVSQSPRYKVTKRGQDVALRCDPISGHVSLYWYRQALGQGPEFLTYFNYEAQQDKSGLPNDRFSAERPEGSISTLTIQRTEQRDSAMYRCASSPQAGRETQYFGPGTRLLVL.

The chain joins TRBV20-1 to TRBJ2-4; 10 bases are a match to TRBD1. Germline-derived CDR1 and CDR2 are DFQATT and SNEGSKA (reference sequence). V was pared by 3 bases and J by 14 bases, with 4 bases of the junction left unmatched. This CDR3 has 11 amino acids. The CDR3 nucleotides are TGCAGTGCTAGGGGGACAGGGGAAAAGTACTTC. This encodes CSARGTGEKYF.

The chain is built from TRBV30 and TRBJ2-6; D not resolved. Germline CDR1 is GTSNPN and CDR2 is SVGIG (reference sequence). This CDR3 spans 16 amino acids. Trimming pared 0 bases from V and 0 bases from J, leaving 9 bases between. The CDR3 nucleotides are TGTGCCTGGAGTGTAATGACACCCTCTGGGGCCAACGTCCTGACTTTC. Translation gives CAWSVMTPSGANVLTF.

In its sample, this clone was seen a few times. This chain connects TRBV7-2 to TRBJ2-1; 11 bases are a match to TRBD1. CDR3 length: 14 amino acids. After removal of 6 bases from V and 8 bases from J, the junction contained 6 bases not matched to a gene. CDR1 is SGHTA and CDR2 is FQGNSA in the germline V gene. The CDR3 sequence: CASSRGQGADEQFF. CDR3 DNA: TGTGCCAGCAGTCGTGGACAGGGGGCAGATGAGCAGTTCTTC.

The chain links TRBV5-1 to TRBJ1-2; no clear D. The V end was cut by 2 bases, the J end by 4 bases, with 15 bases between. Per germline, CDR1 SGHRS and CDR2 YFSETQ. This CDR3 has 15 amino acids. CDR3 in DNA: TGCGCCAGCAGCTTTTTAGGAGGCAGCGGCTATGGCTACACCTTC. Its translation is CASSFLGGSGYGYTF.

This clone appeared a single time. V is TRBV30 and J is TRBJ1-6, with 7 nucleotides matching TRBD1. The V segment lost 0 bases and the J segment 7 bases; nucleotides outside the gene matches: 3. The CDR3 runs 14 residues. From germline, CDR1 is GTSNPN and CDR2 SVGIG (reference sequence). The CDR3 loop reads CAWSVQGRNSPLHF. CDR3 DNA sequence: TGTGCCTGGAGTGTACAGGGGAGGAATTCACCCCTCCACTTT.

V gene TRBV30 combines with J gene TRBJ1-1, with TRBD1 as a possible D gene (5 bases). The CDR3 contains 16 residues. CDR1 is GTSNPN and CDR2 is SVGIG in the germline V gene (reference sequence). V was pared by 2 bases and J by 1 base, with 17 bases between. CDR3 region: CAWSFKGPAKNTEAFF. CDR3 coding DNA: TGTGCCTGGAGTTTCAAGGGGCCGGCGAAGAACACTGAAGCTTTCTTT.

V usage is TRBV9 and J usage is TRBJ2-1; tentatively, D is TRBD1 (6 bases). The germline CDR1 and CDR2 sequences are SGDLS and YYNGEE. Trimming removed 0 bases at V and 6 bases at J, with 10 bases between. This CDR3 contains 14 residues. The CDR3 DNA reads as TGTGCCAGCAGCGTAGGGATAGGGGGCAATGAGCAGTTCTTC. It encodes CASSVGIGGNEQFF.

This clone was detected only a few times. This chain joins TRBV9 and TRBJ2-1, with 10 bases fitting TRBD1. Germline lookup yields CDR1 SGDLS and CDR2 YYNGEE. V trimming: 3 bases; J trimming: 8 bases; junction bases outside the gene matches: 8. The length of the CDR3 is 15 residues. CDR3 nucleotide sequence: TGTGCCAGCAGCGACCCGTCCGGGACAGGGGATGAGCAGTTCTTC. This encodes CASSDPSGTGDEQFF.

In this sample, this clone turned up a few times. V and J are TRBV11-2 and TRBJ1-2, with TRBD1 matching over 8 bases. Losses at the gene ends were 1 base for V and 5 bases for J; bases not matched to a gene: 6. This CDR3 contains 15 residues. Germline lookup yields CDR1 SGHAT and CDR2 FQNNGV. This CDR3 is CASSLAPTGDYGYTF. In DNA, the CDR3 is TGTGCCAGCAGCTTAGCCCCGACAGGGGATTATGGCTACACCTTC.

As DNA, the CDR3 is TGTGCCAGCAGTTACACACAGGGGCGCAATCAGCCCCAGCATTTT. Protein sequence: CASSYTQGRNQPQHF. The chain uses TRBV6-5 and TRBJ1-5; 7 bases are shared with TRBD1. The CDR3 is made up of 15 amino acids. Germline V gene sequence: CDR1 MNHEY, CDR2 SVGAGI. J gave up 2 bases and V 2 bases, and 3 bases lay outside the gene matches.

V usage is TRBV7-9 and J usage is TRBJ1-1; 8 bases line up with TRBD1. Germline lookup yields CDR1 SEHNR and CDR2 FQNEAQ (reference sequence). The CDR3 contains 16 residues. With V trimmed by 5 bases and J by 3 bases, 11 bases remained unmatched. The CDR3 nucleotides are TGTGCCAGCAGCGCGGGACAGGTTTTGCGGGACACTGAAGCTTTCTTT. Its protein product is CASSAGQVLRDTEAFF.

The chain couples TRBV7-9 to TRBJ1-2; D uncertain. V was pared by 2 bases and J by 5 bases, with 18 bases between. The V gene's germline CDR1 is SEHNR and CDR2 FQNEAQ (reference sequence). The length of the CDR3 is 16 residues. CDR3 region: CASSLLPGGEEYGYTF. Written as DNA, the CDR3 is TGTGCCAGCAGCTTACTACCCGGCGGGGAAGAGTATGGCTACACCTTC.

This clone was seen a single time. The CDR3 region is CASSGLVSTDTQYF. CDR3 nucleotides: TGTGCCAGCAGTGGACTAGTTAGCACAGATACGCAGTATTTT. The rearrangement joins TRBV2 to TRBJ2-3, with D possibly TRBD2 on 6 matching bases. The V gene's germline CDR1 is SNHLY and CDR2 FYNNEI. The CDR3 has 14 residues. V shed 4 bases and J shed 0 bases, with 8 bases lying between them.

The J gene is TRBJ2-5, the V gene TRBV29-1; D is possibly TRBD1 (5 bases). The J call is in doubt because the DNA end fits TRBJ2-7 better. Germline values: CDR1 SQVTM, CDR2 ANQGSEA. This CDR3 spans 13 amino acids. The CDR3 DNA is TGCAGCGTCAATCAGGGTGCCTCCTACGAGCAGTACTTC. It yields the protein CSVNQGASYEQYF.